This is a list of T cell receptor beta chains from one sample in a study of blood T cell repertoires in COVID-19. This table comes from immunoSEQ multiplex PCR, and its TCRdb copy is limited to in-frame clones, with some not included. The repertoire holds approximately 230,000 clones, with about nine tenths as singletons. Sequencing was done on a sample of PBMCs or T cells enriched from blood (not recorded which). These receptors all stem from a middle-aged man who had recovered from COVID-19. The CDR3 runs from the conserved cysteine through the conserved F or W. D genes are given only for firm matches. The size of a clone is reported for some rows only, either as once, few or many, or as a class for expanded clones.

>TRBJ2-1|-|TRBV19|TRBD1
CASTLGTGGKNEQFF
TGTGCCAGTACTCTCGGGACAGGGGGAAAGAATGAGCAGTTCTTC
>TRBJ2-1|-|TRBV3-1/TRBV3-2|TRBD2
CASSQGGRREIHNEQFF
TGTGCCAGCAGCCAAGGCGGTCGGCGGGAGATCCACAATGAGCAGTTCTTC
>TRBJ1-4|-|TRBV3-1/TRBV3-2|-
CASSHSQNGLFF
TGTGCCAGCAGCCATTCACAAAATGGACTGTTTTTT
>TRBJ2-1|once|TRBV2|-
CASSGLAGAIYNEQFF
TGTGCCAGCAGTGGGTTGGCGGGGGCGATCTACAATGAGCAGTTCTTC
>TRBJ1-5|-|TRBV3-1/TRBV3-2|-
CASSQGAGSGSQPQHF
TGTGCCAGCAGCCAGGGTGCAGGATCGGGGAGCCAGCCCCAGCATTTT
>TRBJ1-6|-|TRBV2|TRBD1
CASKVSGQYNSPLHF
TGTGCCAGCAAGGTGTCGGGACAGTATAATTCACCCCTCCACTTT
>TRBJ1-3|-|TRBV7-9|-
CASSSRQDGNTIYF
TGTGCCAGCAGCTCTCGACAGGATGGAAACACCATATATTTT
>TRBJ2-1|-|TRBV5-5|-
CASSLFPYSYNEQFF
TGTGCCAGCAGCTTGTTCCCCTACTCCTACAATGAGCAGTTCTTC
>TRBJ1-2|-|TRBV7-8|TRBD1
CASSRGQGAGSYTF
TGTGCCAGCAGCCGGGGACAGGGGGCTGGTAGCTACACCTTC
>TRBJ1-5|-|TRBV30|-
CAWNAGDNQPQHF
TGTGCCTGGAACGCGGGCGATAATCAGCCCCAGCATTTT
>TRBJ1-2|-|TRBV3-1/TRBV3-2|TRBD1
CASSQDQGAYGYTF
TGTGCCAGCAGCCAAGACCAGGGGGCTTATGGCTACACCTTC
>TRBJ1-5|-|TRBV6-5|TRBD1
CASSSDRESNQPQHF
TGTGCCAGCAGTTCAGACAGGGAAAGCAATCAGCCCCAGCATTTT
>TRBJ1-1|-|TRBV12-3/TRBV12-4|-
CASKAEGNTEAFF
TGTGCCAGTAAGGCTGAGGGGAACACTGAAGCTTTCTTT
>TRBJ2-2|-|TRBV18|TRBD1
CASSRDRNTGELFF
TGTGCCAGCTCACGGGACAGGAACACCGGGGAGCTGTTTTTT
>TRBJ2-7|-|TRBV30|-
CAWSGLYEQYF
TGTGCCTGGAGTGGGCTGTACGAGCAGTACTTC
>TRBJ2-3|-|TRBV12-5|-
CASGFSFGSTDTQYF
TGTGCTAGTGGTTTTTCTTTCGGTTCCACAGATACGCAGTATTTT
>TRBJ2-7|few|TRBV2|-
CASSDPVPPYLYEQYF
TGTGCCAGCAGTGATCCGGTACCTCCTTACCTCTACGAGCAGTACTTC
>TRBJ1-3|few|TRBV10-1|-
CASMSGLSGNTIYF
TGCGCCAGCATGTCAGGGCTCTCTGGAAACACCATATATTTT
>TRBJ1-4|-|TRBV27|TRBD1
CASSFIRGANEKLFF
TGTGCCAGCAGTTTTATCAGGGGGGCTAATGAAAAACTGTTTTTT
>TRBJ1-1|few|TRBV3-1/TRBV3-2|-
CASSQDQGSRCTEAFF
TGTGCCAGCAGCCAAGATCAGGGAAGTAGGTGCACTGAAGCTTTCTTT
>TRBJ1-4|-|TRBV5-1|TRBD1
CASSLGEDRGNEKLFF
TGCGCCAGCAGCTTGGGAGAGGACAGGGGAAATGAAAAACTGTTTTTT
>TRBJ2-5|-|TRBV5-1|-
CASSLGGTGGATSGRIRETQYF
TGCGCCAGCAGCTTGGGAGGGACAGGGGGCGCAACTAGCGGGAGGATCCGAGAGACCCAGTACTTC
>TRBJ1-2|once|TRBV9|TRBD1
CASSVTTGGFNYGYTF
TGTGCCAGCAGCGTAACTACAGGGGGGTTTAACTATGGCTACACCTTC
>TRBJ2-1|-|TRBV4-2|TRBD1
CASSQEGEGTGGYNEQFF
TGTGCCAGCAGCCAGGAAGGTGAGGGGACAGGGGGCTACAATGAGCAGTTCTTC
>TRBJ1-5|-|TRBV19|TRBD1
CASNLKQAGGMSNQPQHF
TGTGCCAGTAACCTAAAACAGGCAGGGGGGATGAGCAATCAGCCCCAGCATTTT
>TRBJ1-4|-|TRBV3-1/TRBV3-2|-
CASSQDFQLGGEKLFF
TGTGCCAGCAGCCAAGACTTCCAGCTCGGAGGGGAAAAACTGTTTTTT
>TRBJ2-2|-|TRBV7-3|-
CASKEGDTGELFF
TGTGCCAGCAAGGAGGGAGACACCGGGGAGCTGTTTTTT
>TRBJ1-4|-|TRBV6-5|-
CASSSRTVNEKLFF
TGTGCCAGCAGTTCTCGGACAGTTAATGAAAAACTGTTTTTT
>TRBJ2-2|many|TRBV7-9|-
CASSLPGYTGELFF
TGTGCCAGCAGCTTACCAGGATACACCGGGGAGCTGTTTTTT
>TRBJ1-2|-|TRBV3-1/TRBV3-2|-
CASSQGTNGAYGYTF
TGTGCCAGCAGCCAAGGAACGAATGGGGCCTATGGCTACACCTTC
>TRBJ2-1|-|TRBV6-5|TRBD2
CASSYRVAGDNEQFF
TGTGCCAGCAGTTACAGGGTAGCGGGAGATAATGAGCAGTTCTTC
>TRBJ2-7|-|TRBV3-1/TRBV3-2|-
CASSQYSGEQYF
TGTGCCAGCAGCCAATATTCGGGTGAGCAGTACTTC
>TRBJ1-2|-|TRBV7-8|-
CASSLSPTDNYGYTF
TGTGCCAGCAGCTTATCCCCGACAGATAACTATGGCTACACCTTC
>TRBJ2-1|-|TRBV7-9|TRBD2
CASSDKPGLGPTNEQFF
TGTGCCAGCAGCGATAAACCCGGACTAGGTCCAACGAATGAGCAGTTCTTC
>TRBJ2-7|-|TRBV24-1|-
CATSDLSRAFYEQYF
TGTGCCACCAGTGATTTGTCCAGGGCTTTCTACGAGCAGTACTTC
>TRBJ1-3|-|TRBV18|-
CASSETVSSGNTIYF
TGTGCCAGCTCAGAGACAGTCTCCTCTGGAAACACCATATATTTT
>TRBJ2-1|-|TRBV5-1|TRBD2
CASSLVTSGDNEQFF
TGCGCCAGCAGCTTGGTCACTAGCGGAGACAATGAGCAGTTCTTC
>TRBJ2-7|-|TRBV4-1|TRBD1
CASSQAGTGISYEQYF
TGCGCCAGCAGCCAAGCCGGGACAGGGATCTCCTACGAGCAGTACTTC
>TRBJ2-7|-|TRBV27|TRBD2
CASSLSLAGSSYEQYF
TGTGCCAGCAGTTTGTCCCTAGCGGGTAGCTCCTACGAGCAGTACTTC
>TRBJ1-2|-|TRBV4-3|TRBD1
CASSHSDRGRAPSYTF
TGCGCCAGCAGCCATTCGGACAGGGGGCGGGCGCCAAGCTACACCTTC
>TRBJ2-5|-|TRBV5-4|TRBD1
CASSRGGRQETQYF
TGTGCCAGCAGCAGAGGGGGCAGGCAAGAGACCCAGTACTTC
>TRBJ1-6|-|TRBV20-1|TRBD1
CSASYRGPNSPLHF
TGCAGTGCTAGTTACAGGGGACCGAATTCACCCCTCCACTTT
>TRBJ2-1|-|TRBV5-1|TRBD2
CASSFLAGRLEEQFF
TGCGCCAGCAGCTTCTTAGCGGGGCGTTTGGAAGAGCAGTTCTTC
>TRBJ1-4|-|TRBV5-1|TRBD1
CASSRDRVEKLFF
TGCGCCAGCAGCCGAGACAGGGTTGAAAAACTGTTTTTT
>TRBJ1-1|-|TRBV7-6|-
CASSPGGGLGNTEAFF
TGTGCCAGCAGCCCTGGGGGCGGTTTAGGGAACACTGAAGCTTTCTTT
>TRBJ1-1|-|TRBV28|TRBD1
CASTGDRGGYTEAFF
TGTGCCAGCACCGGGGACAGGGGTGGGTACACTGAAGCTTTCTTT
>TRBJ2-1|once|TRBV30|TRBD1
CAWSKTGANEQFF
TGTGCCTGGAGTAAGACAGGGGCCAATGAGCAGTTCTTC
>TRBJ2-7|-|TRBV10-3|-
CAISERGDEQYF
TGTGCCATCAGTGAGCGGGGAGACGAGCAGTACTTC
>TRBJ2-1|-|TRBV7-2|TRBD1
CASSSPDRGGEQFF
TGTGCCAGCAGCTCACCCGACAGGGGGGGTGAGCAGTTCTTC
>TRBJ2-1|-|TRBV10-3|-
CAISESWESYNEQFF
TGTGCCATCAGTGAGTCCTGGGAGTCCTACAATGAGCAGTTCTTC
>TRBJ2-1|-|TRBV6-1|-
CASSEARNEQFF
TGTGCCAGCAGTGAAGCGAGGAATGAGCAGTTCTTC
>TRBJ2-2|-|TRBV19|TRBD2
CASSIGLASGRNTGELFF
TGTGCCAGTAGTATAGGTTTGGCTAGCGGGAGGAACACCGGGGAGCTGTTTTTT
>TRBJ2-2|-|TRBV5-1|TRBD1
CASLNRDSDTGELFF
TGCGCCAGCCTAAACCGGGACAGCGACACCGGGGAGCTGTTTTTT
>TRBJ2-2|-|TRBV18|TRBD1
CASSLRQGATGELFF
TGTGCCAGCTCACTCCGACAGGGGGCCACCGGGGAGCTGTTTTTT
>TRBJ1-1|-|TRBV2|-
CASSSVPGAFF
TGTGCCAGCAGTTCGGTCCCCGGGGCTTTCTTT
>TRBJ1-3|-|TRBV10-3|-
CAISERQGSGNTIYF
TGTGCCATCAGTGAAAGGCAGGGTTCTGGAAACACCATATATTTT
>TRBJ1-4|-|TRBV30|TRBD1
CACWDRGMNEKLFF
TGTGCCTGTTGGGACAGGGGCATGAATGAAAAACTGTTTTTT
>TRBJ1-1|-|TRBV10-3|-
CAIKSLDSLNTEAFF
TGTGCCATTAAATCTCTGGACAGTTTGAACACTGAAGCTTTCTTT
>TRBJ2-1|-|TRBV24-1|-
CATRDRHPTNNEQFF
TGTGCCACCAGAGATCGACACCCGACCAACAATGAGCAGTTCTTC